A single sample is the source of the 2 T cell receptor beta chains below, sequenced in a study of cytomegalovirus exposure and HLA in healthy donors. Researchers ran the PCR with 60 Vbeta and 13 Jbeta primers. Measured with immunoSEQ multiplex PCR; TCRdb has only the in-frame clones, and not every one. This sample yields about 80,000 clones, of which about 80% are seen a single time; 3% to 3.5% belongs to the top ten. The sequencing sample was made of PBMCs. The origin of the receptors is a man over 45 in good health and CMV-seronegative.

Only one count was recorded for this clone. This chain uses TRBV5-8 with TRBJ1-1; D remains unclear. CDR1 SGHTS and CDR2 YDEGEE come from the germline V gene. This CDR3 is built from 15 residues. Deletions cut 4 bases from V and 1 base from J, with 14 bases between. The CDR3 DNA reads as TGTGCCAGCAGCCTCGGTGGAGGGCGGAACACTGAAGCTTTCTTT. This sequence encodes CASSLGGGRNTEAFF.

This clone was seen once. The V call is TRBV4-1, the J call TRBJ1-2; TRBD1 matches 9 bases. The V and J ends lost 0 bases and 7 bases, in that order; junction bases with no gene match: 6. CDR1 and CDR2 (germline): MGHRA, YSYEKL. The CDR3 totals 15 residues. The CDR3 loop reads CASSQDRNRGLGYTF. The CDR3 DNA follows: TGCGCCAGCAGCCAAGATAGGAACAGGGGGCTTGGCTACACCTTC.